The TCR beta chain described here comes from a study of CD8 T cells in Susac syndrome. The V end lost 12 bases, the J end lost 0 bases, and 13 bases lay between the germline ends. The germline CDR1 and CDR2 sequences are KGHDR and SFDVKD. This CDR3 comprises 13 residues. An input of about 0.45 to 1 ug of RNA was subjected to reverse transcription using random hexamers. Each CDR3 protein is one row after TCRdb ran MiXCR on the immunoSEQ multiplex PCR reads. The sample lists some 190,000 distinct CDR3 sequences, approximately 95% seen once, with 0.1% in the top ten. The sequencing input was CD4+ T cells from PBMCs. V is TRBV24-1 and J is TRBJ1-2, with D possibly matching TRBD1 (6 bases). The source is a human donor in good health. The CDR3 DNA is TGTGCCGTTAGGGACAAATCTAACTATGGCTACACCTTC. It is translated as CAVRDKSNYGYTF.